This T cell receptor beta chain was identified in a study of molecular identifiers for immune sequencing clone quantification. The study, taken as a whole, reports: Highly expanded clone sizes could be underestimated by identical TCR molecules that share a barcode.

Germline V gene sequence: CDR1 GTSNPN, CDR2 SVGIG (reference sequence). J was trimmed by 5 bases and V by 4 bases; bases with no gene match: 1. The CDR3 sequence is 13 residues long. Many counts were recorded for this clonotype. Its antigen is unknown. Investigators produced naive CD8 libraries from approximately 20,000 to 1,000,000 sorted cells, drawing on 10%, 30% or 50% RNA. Sorting captured naive CD8 T cells as CD8+CD4-CCR7+CD45RA+. The authors built bulk TCR libraries by previously described methods with listed TCR primers. TCRdb reprocessed the PCR reads with MiXCR, giving one entry per CDR3 protein. The data hold hundreds of thousands of distinct CDR3 sequences, with less than 30% observed a single time.

This receptor was taken from a human donor in good health. Some libraries in this study had Jurkat cell RNA spiked in. This rearrangement joins TRBV30 to TRBJ2-1; 11 bases align to TRBD2. The sequencing sample was made of naive CD8+ T cells from blood, with Jurkat cell RNA spiked in. Specified subset: FACS-sorted CD8+CD4-CCR7+CD45RA+ naive T cells. The DNA of the CDR3 is TGTGCCTGGAAACTAGCGGGGGACAATGAGCAGTTCTTC. Its protein is CAWKLAGDNEQFF.